This T cell receptor beta chain is from a study of T cells in Graves' hyperthyroidism and ophthalmopathy. The CDR3 loop spans 13 amino acids. V was pared by 0 bases and J by 6 bases, with 7 bases between. CDR1 and CDR2 from the germline V gene are SGHTS and YDEGEE. RNA transcripts gave rise to amplified TCR beta CDR3 regions. The TCR CDR3 was amplified in a first-round RT-PCR using the HTBI primer set. TCRdb re-called the multiplex PCR reads through MiXCR, storing one row per CDR3 protein. Found here are about 300,000 distinct CDR3 sequences, approximately 19% of them singletons; the top ten hold under 45%. In its sample, this clonotype was seen many times.

The specimen was blood. This sequence joins TRBV5-8 and TRBJ2-1; D is unclear. The receptor was derived from a man aged 50 or older with Graves' ophthalmopathy. CDR3 DNA sequence: TGTGCCAGCAGCTTGGACTTTGGCAATGAGCAGTTCTTC. Protein: CASSLDFGNEQFF.